These 21 T cell receptor beta chains came from one sample sequenced in a study of shared clonotypes between healthy human individuals. Assay: immunoSEQ multiplex PCR; the TCRdb copy retains only in-frame clones and omits some. The profile shows a few hundred thousand clones, about 69% of them singletons. Specimen: memory CD4+ T cells sorted from blood. Subset reported: CD45RA-negative fraction. The receptors here all came from a young man in good health.

This clone was seen a few times. The chain couples TRBV29-1 to TRBJ1-4; D is perhaps TRBD1 (6 bases). The V end was cut by 7 bases, the J end by 8 bases, with 14 bases between. The germline CDR1 and CDR2 sequences are SQVTM and ANQGSEA. The CDR3 is 12 residues long. In nucleotides, the CDR3 is TGCAGCGAGTCACAGGGTGGAGAAAAACTGTTTTTT. This translates into CSESQGGEKLFF.

This clone was recorded at least ten times. The CDR3 DNA follows: TGCAGCGTTGCCCCCGATTTGGTGGGGGAGACCCAGTACTTC. Translating it yields CSVAPDLVGETQYF. V gene TRBV29-1 combines with J gene TRBJ2-5; the D is unclear. V was shortened by 4 bases and J by 5 bases, with 17 bases between the two germline ends. This CDR3 spans 14 amino acids. Looked up from germline, CDR1 is SQVTM and CDR2 is ANQGSEA.

The chain recombines TRBV9 with TRBJ2-1; D is possibly TRBD2 (6 bases). The germline gives CDR1 SGDLS, CDR2 YYNGEE. The V gene lost 4 bases and the J gene lost 4 bases, with 21 bases spanning the gap. The CDR3 extends over 17 amino acids. CDR3 region: CASSPAGGGTSYNEQFF. As DNA, the CDR3 is TGTGCCAGCAGCCCAGCCGGCGGCGGGACGTCGTACAATGAGCAGTTCTTC.

This clone was recorded a few times. The chain uses TRBV7-2 and TRBJ2-2; 7 bases map to TRBD1. CDR3 length: 16 amino acids. Trimming cost V 1 base and J 0 bases; bases outside gene matches: 2. CDR1 and CDR2 from the germline V gene are SGHTA and FQGNSA. The CDR3 DNA follows: TGTGCCAGCAGCTTAGTAGGGACAGCGAACACCGGGGAGCTGTTTTTT. Amino acid sequence: CASSLVGTANTGELFF.

This sequence joins TRBV7-2 and TRBJ2-1; 7 bases fit TRBD2. The CDR3 extends over 15 amino acids. V lost 4 bases and J lost 3; bases outside the gene matches: 6. Germline lookup yields CDR1 SGHTA and CDR2 FQGNSA. In DNA, the CDR3 is TGTGCCAGCAGCTCGTCGGGAGGCGGCTACAATGAGCAGTTCTTC. Encoded protein: CASSSSGGGYNEQFF.

This clone was detected many times. J is TRBJ1-1 and V is TRBV28; 8 bases map to TRBD1. V shed 8 bases, J shed 4 bases, and the junction held 6 bases outside the gene matches. The CDR3 length is 13 residues. In germline, CDR1 is MDHEN, CDR2 SYDVKM. DNA of the CDR3: TGTGCCAGCGCCTATACAGGGGGCACTGAAGCTTTCTTT. This encodes CASAYTGGTEAFF.

The chain has TRBV7-2 and TRBJ2-7, with D possibly matching TRBD1 (5 bases). Between the trimmed V and J ends, which lost 6 bases and 1 base, there was a span of 10 bases. Germline V gives CDR1 SGHTA, CDR2 FQGNSA. CDR3 length equals 13 residues. This CDR3 is CASSWQGSYEQYF. CDR3 DNA sequence: TGTGCCAGCAGTTGGCAGGGTTCCTACGAGCAGTACTTC.

The rearrangement joins TRBV15 to TRBJ2-6; D gene uncertain. V lost 0 bases, J lost 1 base, and 7 bases lay in between. From germline, CDR1 is LNHNV and CDR2 YYDKDF (reference sequence). The CDR3 runs to 16 residues. CDR3 DNA sequence: TGTGCCACCAGCAGAGACAGTAAATCTGGGGCCAACGTCCTGACTTTC. This gives the protein CATSRDSKSGANVLTF.

V is TRBV5-1 and J is TRBJ1-1; 10 nucleotides match TRBD1. Trimming at V came to 4 bases and at J to 2 bases, leaving 5 bases not matched to a gene. From germline, CDR1 is SGHRS and CDR2 YFSETQ. The CDR3 length is 15 residues. The chain's CDR3 is CASSRGTGVNTEAFF. In DNA form, the CDR3 reads TGCGCCAGCAGCCGAGGGACAGGGGTCAACACTGAAGCTTTCTTT.

This clone has only a few counts. CDR3 nucleotides: TGTGCCAGCAGCTTAGGGCACGGCGGGTACAATCAGCCCCAGCATTTT. It translates to CASSLGHGGYNQPQHF. V usage is TRBV7-2 and J usage is TRBJ1-5, with no clear D. The CDR3 extends over 16 amino acids. With 1 base removed from V and 3 bases from J, the gap between germline ends came to 13 bases. Germline lookup yields CDR1 SGHTA and CDR2 FQGNSA.

The gene calls are TRBV7-4 and TRBJ2-5, with D possibly matching TRBD1 (5 bases). The CDR3 contains 15 residues. V lost 5 bases and J lost 2, with 15 bases in between. In germline, CDR1 is SGHVT, CDR2 SQSDAQ. The CDR3 coding sequence is TGTGCCAGCAGCGCGGAGCAGGGTGCGCAAGAGACCCAGTACTTC. Protein: CASSAEQGAQETQYF.

About this clone: Other DNA sequences within the sample encode an identical CDR3. The genes are TRBV18 and TRBJ2-3; D ambiguous. Germline V CDR1 and CDR2: KGHSH, LQKENI. The CDR3 spans 11 residues. V lost 4 bases, J lost 2 bases, and 1 base lay in between. The CDR3 DNA sequence: TGTGCCAGCTCACACACAGATACGCAGTATTTT. Its protein is CASSHTDTQYF.

V gene TRBV7-9 combines with J gene TRBJ1-1; D remains unclear. Per germline, CDR1 SEHNR and CDR2 FQNEAQ (reference sequence). With 4 bases removed from V and 7 bases from J, the gap between germline ends came to 19 bases. This CDR3 has 15 amino acids. The CDR3 is CASSSGLVGVGEAFF. In DNA form, the CDR3 reads TGTGCCAGCAGCTCGGGCCTGGTGGGAGTAGGTGAAGCTTTCTTT.

This clone was detected only once. V usage is TRBV18 and J usage is TRBJ1-5, with a tentative D call TRBD1 (6 bases). Trimming left V 6 bases short and J 9 bases short, with 21 bases between. CDR1 is KGHSH and CDR2 is LQKENI in the germline V gene. This CDR3 is 15 amino acids long. The CDR3 DNA sequence: TGTGCCAGCTCCGCCAGGGGCAGGCCTTTAGGGCCCCAGCATTTT. Protein sequence: CASSARGRPLGPQHF.

This rearrangement joins TRBV11-3 to TRBJ2-1; D not resolved. The CDR3 totals 13 residues. Germline loops: CDR1 SGHNT, CDR2 YENEEA. Trimming shortened V by 3 bases and J by 7 bases, and 10 bases separated the two germline ends. CDR3 DNA sequence: TGTGCCAGCAGCTTGTATACGGATAATGAGCAGTTCTTC. Residues: CASSLYTDNEQFF.

This clone was detected a few times. The chain joins TRBV10-3 to TRBJ2-7; 7 bases are shared with TRBD1. After removal of 3 bases from V and 10 bases from J, the junction contained 12 bases not matched to a gene. The CDR3 has 14 amino acids. Germline V gene data show CDR1 as ENHRY and CDR2 as SYGVKD. This chain's CDR3 is CAISDLAGGFGQYF. The CDR3 DNA is TGTGCCATCAGTGATCTGGCAGGGGGATTCGGTCAGTACTTC.

This rearrangement joins TRBV7-9 to TRBJ1-2, with D possibly being TRBD1 (6 bases). The CDR3 runs to 12 residues. Deletions cut 3 bases from V and 7 bases from J, with 9 bases between. Germline V CDR1 and CDR2: SEHNR, FQNEAQ (reference sequence). The CDR3 region has the DNA TGTGCCAGCAGCTTCAACAGGGCTGGCTACACCTTC. Its protein is CASSFNRAGYTF.

The V call is TRBV28, the J call TRBJ2-7, with TRBD1 matching 9 bases. The CDR3 runs 14 residues. V shed 8 bases, J shed 4 bases, and the junction held 9 bases outside the gene matches. Germline values: CDR1 MDHEN, CDR2 SYDVKM. CDR3: CASRVGQGRYEQYF. CDR3 DNA sequence: TGTGCCAGCCGGGTGGGACAGGGCCGGTACGAGCAGTACTTC.

The chain employs TRBV5-4 and TRBJ2-7, with D perhaps matching TRBD1 or TRBD2 (7 bases each). The CDR3 has 16 residues. V was clipped by 4 bases and J by 2 bases, with 19 bases between them. Germline-derived CDR1 and CDR2 are SGHNT and YYREEE (reference sequence). The CDR3 loop reads CASSGSGGVDTYEQYF. Written as DNA, the CDR3 is TGTGCCAGCAGCGGTTCAGGGGGGGTAGATACCTACGAGCAGTACTTC.

At least ten counts were recorded for this clone. The chain carries TRBV5-1 and TRBJ2-3, with D unresolved. Germline assignment: CDR1 SGHRS and CDR2 YFSETQ. The CDR3 has 15 residues. V dropped 0 bases and J dropped 2 bases, with 10 bases sitting between them. CDR3 DNA sequence: TGCGCCAGCAGCTTGGCCTGGGCGTCCACAGATACGCAGTATTTT. Protein sequence: CASSLAWASTDTQYF.

This clone was counted only a few times. This chain joins TRBV15 and TRBJ2-1; either TRBD1 or TRBD2 may fit D (5 bases each). The germline V gene encodes CDR1 LNHNV and CDR2 YYDKDF (reference sequence). V lost 2 bases, J lost 16 bases, and 15 bases lay in between. This CDR3 is built from 12 residues. The CDR3 here is CATSRPRDLFFF. The CDR3 DNA is TGTGCCACCAGCAGACCTCGGGACCTCTTTTTCTTC.